This T cell receptor (beta chain) was profiled in a study of CD4+ T cells in melanoma. Overall study results and limits: In melanoma, neoantigen-specific CD4+ T cells reportedly differed in differentiation state. CD8+ T cell, macrophage and B cell function reportedly correlated with neoantigen-specific CD4+ T cells.

The repertoire was sequenced with immunoSEQ multiplex PCR; TCRdb's copy has only in-frame clones and lacks some. The data hold approximately 20,000 clones, with about four fifths observed a single time. The CDR3 loop spans 14 amino acids. The V and J ends lost 0 bases and 8 bases respectively, with 13 bases between them. CDR1 is MNHEY, CDR2 SVGAGI, per germline. Notes on this clone: Its antigen is currently unknown.

This sequence originates from a human donor with melanoma. The chain carries TRBV6-5 and TRBJ1-2; D is uncertain. Sequencing was carried out using cells from a culture (not recorded whether cultured in vitro). The CDR3 nucleotides read TGTGCCAGCAGTTACTCGCGGGTCGGACCAGGCTACACCTTC. This sequence encodes CASSYSRVGPGYTF.